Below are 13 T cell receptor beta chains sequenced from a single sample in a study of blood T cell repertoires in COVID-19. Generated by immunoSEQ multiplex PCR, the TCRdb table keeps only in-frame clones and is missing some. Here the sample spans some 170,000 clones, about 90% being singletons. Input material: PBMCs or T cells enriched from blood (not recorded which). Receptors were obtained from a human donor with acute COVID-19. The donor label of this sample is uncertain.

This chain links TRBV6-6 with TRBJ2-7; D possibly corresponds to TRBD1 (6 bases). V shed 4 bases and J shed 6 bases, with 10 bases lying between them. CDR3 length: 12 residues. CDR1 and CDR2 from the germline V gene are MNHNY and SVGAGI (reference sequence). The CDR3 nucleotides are TGTGCCAGCAGTTTTGCCAGGGGCGAGCAGTACTTC. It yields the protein CASSFARGEQYF.

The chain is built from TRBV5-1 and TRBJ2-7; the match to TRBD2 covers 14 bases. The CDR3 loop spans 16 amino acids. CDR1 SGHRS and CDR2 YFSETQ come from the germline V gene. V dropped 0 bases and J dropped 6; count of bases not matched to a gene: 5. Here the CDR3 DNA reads TGCGCCAGCAGCTTGGTTGGACTAGCGGGGGGCAGCGAGCAGTACTTC. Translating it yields CASSLVGLAGGSEQYF.

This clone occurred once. The CDR3 loop is CASSIGNGINQPQHF. CDR3 sequence (DNA): TGTGCCAGTAGTATCGGGAATGGAATCAATCAGCCCCAGCATTTT. The rearrangement uses TRBV19 and TRBJ1-5; D not certain. The CDR3 consists of 15 residues. V was trimmed by 3 bases and J by 3 bases, leaving 12 bases between them. The germline V gene has CDR1 LNHDA and CDR2 SQIVND (reference sequence).

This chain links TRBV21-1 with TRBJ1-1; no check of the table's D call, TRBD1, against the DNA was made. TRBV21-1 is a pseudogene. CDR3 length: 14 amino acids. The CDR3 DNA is TGTGCCAGCAGCAAAGACCGGACAGGCCCGAAAGCTTTCTTT. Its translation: CASSKDRTGPKAFF.

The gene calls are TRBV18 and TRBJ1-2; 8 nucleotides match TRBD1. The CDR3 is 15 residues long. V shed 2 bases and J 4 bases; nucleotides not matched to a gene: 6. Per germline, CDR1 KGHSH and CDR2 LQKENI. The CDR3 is CASSPGDRFAYGYTF. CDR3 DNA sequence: TGTGCCAGCTCACCAGGGGACAGGTTCGCCTATGGCTACACCTTC.

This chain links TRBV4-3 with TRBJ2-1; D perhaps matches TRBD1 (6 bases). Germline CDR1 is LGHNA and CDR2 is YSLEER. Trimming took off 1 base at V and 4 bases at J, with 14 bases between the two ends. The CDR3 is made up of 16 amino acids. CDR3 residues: CASSQALQGTYNEQFF. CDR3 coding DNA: TGCGCCAGCAGCCAAGCTTTACAGGGAACTTACAATGAGCAGTTCTTC.

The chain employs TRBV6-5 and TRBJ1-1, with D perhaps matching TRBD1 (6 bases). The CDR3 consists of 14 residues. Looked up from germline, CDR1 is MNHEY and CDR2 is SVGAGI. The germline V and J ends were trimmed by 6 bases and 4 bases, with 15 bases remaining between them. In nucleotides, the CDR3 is TGTGCCAGCAGGCATAGAGGGGGAAGCACTGAAGCTTTCTTT. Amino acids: CASRHRGGSTEAFF.

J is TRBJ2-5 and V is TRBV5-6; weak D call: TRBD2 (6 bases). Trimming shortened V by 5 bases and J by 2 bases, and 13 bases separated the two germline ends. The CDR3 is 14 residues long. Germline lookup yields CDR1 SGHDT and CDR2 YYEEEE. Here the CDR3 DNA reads TGTGCCAGCAGTTTTCGTGGGGGGCAAGAGACCCAGTACTTC. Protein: CASSFRGGQETQYF.

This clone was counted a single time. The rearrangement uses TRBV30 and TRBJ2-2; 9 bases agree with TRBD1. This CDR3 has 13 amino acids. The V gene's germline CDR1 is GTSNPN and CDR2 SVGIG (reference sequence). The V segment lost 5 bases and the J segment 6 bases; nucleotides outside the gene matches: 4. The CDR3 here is CAWLGQGAGELFF. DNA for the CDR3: TGTGCCTGGTTGGGACAGGGAGCCGGGGAGCTGTTTTTT.

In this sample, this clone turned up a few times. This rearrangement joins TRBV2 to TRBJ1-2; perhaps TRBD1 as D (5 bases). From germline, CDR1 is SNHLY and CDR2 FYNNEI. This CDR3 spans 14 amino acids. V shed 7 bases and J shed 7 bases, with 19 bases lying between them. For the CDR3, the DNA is TGTGCCAGCACCCTGGGGGAGGGAGGGGCTGGCTACACCTTC. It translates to CASTLGEGGAGYTF. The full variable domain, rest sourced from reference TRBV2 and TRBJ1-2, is EPEVTQTPSHQVTQMGQEVILRCVPISNHLYFYWYRQILGQKVEFLVSFYNNEISEKSEIFDDQFSVERPDGSNFTLKIRSTKLEDSAMYFCASTLGEGGAGYTFGSGTRLTVV.

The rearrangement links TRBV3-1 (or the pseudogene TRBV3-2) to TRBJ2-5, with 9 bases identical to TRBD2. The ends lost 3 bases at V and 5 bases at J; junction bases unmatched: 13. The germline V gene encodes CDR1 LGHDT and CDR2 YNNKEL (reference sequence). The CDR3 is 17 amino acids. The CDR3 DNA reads TGTGCCAGCAGCCATGATCCGGTGGCGGGGGGGCCGGAGACCCAGTACTTC. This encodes CASSHDPVAGGPETQYF.

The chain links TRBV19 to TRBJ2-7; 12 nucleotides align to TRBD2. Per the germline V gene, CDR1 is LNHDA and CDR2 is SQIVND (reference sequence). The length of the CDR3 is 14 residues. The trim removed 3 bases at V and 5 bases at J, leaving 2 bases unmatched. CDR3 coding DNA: TGTGCCAGTAGTATCCGACTAGCGGGGGACGAGCAGTACTTC. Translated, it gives CASSIRLAGDEQYF.

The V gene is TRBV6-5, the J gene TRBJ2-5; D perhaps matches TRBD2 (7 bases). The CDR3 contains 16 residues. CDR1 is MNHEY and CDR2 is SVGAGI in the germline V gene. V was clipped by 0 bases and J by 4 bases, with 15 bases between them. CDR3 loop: CASSYSGGGGGETQYF. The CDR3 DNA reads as TGTGCCAGCAGTTACTCGGGAGGGGGGGGTGGAGAGACCCAGTACTTC.